This T cell receptor beta chain emerged from a study of beta chain features in type 1 diabetes. Overall study context: The examined sorted cells totaled around 100 million across samples. Findings of the study overall: Type 1 diabetes patients had moderately but significantly shorter TCRB CDR3s in all four CD4+ subsets. Insertion counts at VDJ junctions were lower in type 1 diabetes patients, who also showed more deletions there. No resolution was reached here on whether HLA type influences TCRB rearrangement.

This CDR3 has 14 residues. Trimming cost V 3 bases and J 5 bases, with 13 bases left between them. Germline values: CDR1 SGHTA, CDR2 FQGTGA. The isolated RNA, all of it, was reverse transcribed, so expressed TCRB transcripts were what got sequenced. Sequenced by immunoSEQ multiplex PCR; TCRdb stores in-frame clones only, minus some. Of 600,000 or so clones detected, roughly an eighth appear once; the ten largest clones hold 0.09% to 0.15%. Remarks on this clone: Its specificity is unknown.

The authors sorted CD4+ naive, central memory, regulatory and stem cell-like memory cells via CD45RO/CCR7/CD25/CD127/CD95/CD27. The sequence came from a man aged 25-45 years with type 1 diabetes. V gene TRBV7-3 combines with J gene TRBJ1-2; D remains ambiguous. Sequenced material: naive CD4+ T cells from blood. This CDR3 reads CASSLGERNYGYTF. The CDR3 nucleotides are TGTGCCAGCAGCTTGGGCGAGAGAAATTATGGCTACACCTTC.